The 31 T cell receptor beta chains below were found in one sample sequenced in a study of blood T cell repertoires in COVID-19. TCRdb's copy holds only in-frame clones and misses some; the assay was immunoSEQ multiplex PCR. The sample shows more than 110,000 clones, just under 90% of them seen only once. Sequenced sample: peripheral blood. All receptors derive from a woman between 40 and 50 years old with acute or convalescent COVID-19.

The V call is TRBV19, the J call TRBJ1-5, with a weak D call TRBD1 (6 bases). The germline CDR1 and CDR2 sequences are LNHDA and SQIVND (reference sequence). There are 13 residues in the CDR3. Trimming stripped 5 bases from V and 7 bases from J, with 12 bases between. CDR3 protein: CASSSTRGQPQHF. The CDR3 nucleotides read TGTGCCAGTAGTTCGACCAGGGGCCAGCCCCAGCATTTT.

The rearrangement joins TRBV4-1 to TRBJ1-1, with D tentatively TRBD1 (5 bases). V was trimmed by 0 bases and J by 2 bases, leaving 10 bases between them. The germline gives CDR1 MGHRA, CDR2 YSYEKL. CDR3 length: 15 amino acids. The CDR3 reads CASSQDWGFNTEAFF. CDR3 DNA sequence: TGCGCCAGCAGCCAAGATTGGGGCTTTAACACTGAAGCTTTCTTT.

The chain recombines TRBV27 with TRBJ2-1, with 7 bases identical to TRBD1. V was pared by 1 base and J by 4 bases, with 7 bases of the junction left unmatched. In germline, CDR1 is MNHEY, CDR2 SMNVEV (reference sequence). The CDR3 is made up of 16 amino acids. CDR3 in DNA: TGTGCCAGCAGTTTATTCCCCGGGACAGCGTACAATGAGCAGTTCTTC. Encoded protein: CASSLFPGTAYNEQFF.

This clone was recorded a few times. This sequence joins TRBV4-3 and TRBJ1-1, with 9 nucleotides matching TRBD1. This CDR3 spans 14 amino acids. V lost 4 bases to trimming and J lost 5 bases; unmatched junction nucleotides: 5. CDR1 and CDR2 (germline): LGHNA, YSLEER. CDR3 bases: TGCGCCAGCAGCCCGGGACAGGGTTGGACTGAAGCTTTCTTT. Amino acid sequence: CASSPGQGWTEAFF.

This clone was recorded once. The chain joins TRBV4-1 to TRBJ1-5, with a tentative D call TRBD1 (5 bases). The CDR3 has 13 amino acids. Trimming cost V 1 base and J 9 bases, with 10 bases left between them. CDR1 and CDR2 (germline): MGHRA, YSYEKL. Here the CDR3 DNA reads TGCGCCAGCAGCCAAGCCGGGGGAGGGCCCCAGCATTTT. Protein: CASSQAGGGPQHF.

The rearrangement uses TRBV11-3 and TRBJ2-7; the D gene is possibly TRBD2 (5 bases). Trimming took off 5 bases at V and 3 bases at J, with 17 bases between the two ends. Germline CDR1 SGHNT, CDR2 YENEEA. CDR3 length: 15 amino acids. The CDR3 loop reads CASSVAPGIFYEQYF. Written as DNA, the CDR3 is TGTGCCAGCAGCGTAGCCCCGGGGATATTCTACGAGCAGTACTTC.

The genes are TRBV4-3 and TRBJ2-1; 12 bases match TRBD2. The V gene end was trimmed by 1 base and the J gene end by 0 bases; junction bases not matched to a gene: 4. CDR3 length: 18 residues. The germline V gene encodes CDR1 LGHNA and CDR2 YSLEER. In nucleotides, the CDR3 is TGCGCCAGCAGCCAAGTCTTGGGACTAGCGGGCTCCTACAATGAGCAGTTCTTC. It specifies CASSQVLGLAGSYNEQFF.

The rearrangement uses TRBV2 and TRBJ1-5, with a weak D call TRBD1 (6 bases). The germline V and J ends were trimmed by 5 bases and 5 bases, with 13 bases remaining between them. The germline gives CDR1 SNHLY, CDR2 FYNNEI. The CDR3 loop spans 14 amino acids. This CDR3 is CASSPGGSHQPQHF. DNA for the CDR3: TGTGCCAGCAGTCCTGGGGGCAGCCATCAGCCCCAGCATTTT.

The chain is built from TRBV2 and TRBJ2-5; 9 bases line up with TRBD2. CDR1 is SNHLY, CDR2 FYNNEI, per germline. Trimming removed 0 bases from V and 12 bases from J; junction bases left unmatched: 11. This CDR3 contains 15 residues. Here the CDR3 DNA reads TGTGCCAGCAGTGAAGCCTCCGGGACTAGCAGTCTTGAGTACTTC. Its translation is CASSEASGTSSLEYF.

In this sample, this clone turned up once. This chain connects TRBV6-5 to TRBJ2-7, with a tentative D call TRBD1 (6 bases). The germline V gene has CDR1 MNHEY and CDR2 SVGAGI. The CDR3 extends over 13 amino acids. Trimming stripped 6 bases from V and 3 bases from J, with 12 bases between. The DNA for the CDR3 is TGTGCCAGCAGAAAAGGGGGTAACTACGAGCAGTACTTC. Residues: CASRKGGNYEQYF.

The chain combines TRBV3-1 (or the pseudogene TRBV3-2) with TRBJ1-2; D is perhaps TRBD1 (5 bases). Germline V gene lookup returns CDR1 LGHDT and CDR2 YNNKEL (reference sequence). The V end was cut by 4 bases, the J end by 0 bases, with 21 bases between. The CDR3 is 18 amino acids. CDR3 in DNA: TGTGCCAGCAGCCCACTTCGGACATTACGCTCAGCTAACTATGGCTACACCTTC. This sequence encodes CASSPLRTLRSANYGYTF.

Here the CDR3 DNA reads TGTGCCTGGAGCATCTACAATGAGCAGTTCTTC. Translated: CAWSIYNEQFF. The rearrangement uses TRBV30 and TRBJ2-1; unclear D gene. Germline V gene sequence: CDR1 GTSNPN, CDR2 SVGIG (reference sequence). V dropped 3 bases and J dropped 3 bases, with 3 bases sitting between them. The CDR3 is 11 residues long.

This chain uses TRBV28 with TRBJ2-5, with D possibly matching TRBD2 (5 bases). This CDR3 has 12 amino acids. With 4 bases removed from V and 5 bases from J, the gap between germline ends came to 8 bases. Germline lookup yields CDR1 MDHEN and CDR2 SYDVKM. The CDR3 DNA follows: TGTGCCAGCAGTTCTACGGGGGAGACCCAGTACTTC. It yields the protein CASSSTGETQYF.

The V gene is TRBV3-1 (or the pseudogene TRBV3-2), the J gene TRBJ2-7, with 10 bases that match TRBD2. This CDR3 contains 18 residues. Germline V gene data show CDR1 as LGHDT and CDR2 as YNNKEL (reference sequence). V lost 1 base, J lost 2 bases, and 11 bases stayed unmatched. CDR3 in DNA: TGTGCCAGCAGCCAAGGAGTAGGGACTAGCGCGACCACCTACGAGCAGTACTTC. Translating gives CASSQGVGTSATTYEQYF.

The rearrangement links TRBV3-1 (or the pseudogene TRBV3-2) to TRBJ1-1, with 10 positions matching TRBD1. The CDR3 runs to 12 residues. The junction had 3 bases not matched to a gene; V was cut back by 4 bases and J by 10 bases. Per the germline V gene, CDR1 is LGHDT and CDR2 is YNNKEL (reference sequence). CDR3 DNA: TGTGCCAGCAGCCTAAGGACAGGGGGAGCTTTCTTT. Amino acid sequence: CASSLRTGGAFF.

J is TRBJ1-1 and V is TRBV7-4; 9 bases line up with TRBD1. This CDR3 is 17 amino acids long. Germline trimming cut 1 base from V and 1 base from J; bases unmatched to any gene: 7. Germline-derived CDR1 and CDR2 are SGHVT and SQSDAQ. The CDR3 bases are TGTGCCAGCAGCTTAGTAAGGGGACAGGGACAGAACACTGAAGCTTTCTTT. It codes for CASSLVRGQGQNTEAFF. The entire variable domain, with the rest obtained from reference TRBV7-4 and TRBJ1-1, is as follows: GAGVSQSPRYKVAKRGRDVALRCDSISGHVTLYWYRQTLGQGSEVLTYSQSDAQRDKSGRPSGRFSAERPERSVSTLKIQRTEQGDSAVYLCASSLVRGQGQNTEAFFGQGTRLTVV.

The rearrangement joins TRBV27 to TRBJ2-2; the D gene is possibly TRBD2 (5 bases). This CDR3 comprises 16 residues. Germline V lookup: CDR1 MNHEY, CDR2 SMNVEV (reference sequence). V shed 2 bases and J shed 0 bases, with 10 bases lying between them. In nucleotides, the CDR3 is TGTGCCAGCAGTTTAAATGGAGGATCGAACACCGGGGAGCTGTTTTTT. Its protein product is CASSLNGGSNTGELFF.

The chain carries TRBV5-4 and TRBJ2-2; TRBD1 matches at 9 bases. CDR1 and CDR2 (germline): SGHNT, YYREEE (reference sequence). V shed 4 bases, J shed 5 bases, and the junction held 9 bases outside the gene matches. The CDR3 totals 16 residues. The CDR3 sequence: CASSLPTGGSTGELFF. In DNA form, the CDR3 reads TGTGCCAGCAGCCTGCCGACAGGGGGTTCAACCGGGGAGCTGTTTTTT.

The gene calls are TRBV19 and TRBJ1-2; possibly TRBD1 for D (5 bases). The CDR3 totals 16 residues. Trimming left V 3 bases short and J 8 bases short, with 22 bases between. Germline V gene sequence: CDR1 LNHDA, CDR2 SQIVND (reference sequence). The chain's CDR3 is CASSISIPGLKEGYTF. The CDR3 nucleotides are TGTGCCAGTAGTATTTCCATCCCAGGGCTGAAGGAGGGCTACACCTTC.

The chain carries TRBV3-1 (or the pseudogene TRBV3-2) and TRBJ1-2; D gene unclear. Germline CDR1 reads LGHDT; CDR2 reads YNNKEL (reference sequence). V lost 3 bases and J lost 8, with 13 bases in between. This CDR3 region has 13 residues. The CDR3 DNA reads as TGTGCCAGCAGCCATAACAGAGCTGGAGGCTACACCTTC. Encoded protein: CASSHNRAGGYTF.

The CDR3 DNA reads as TGTGCCAGCAGCTTGGGTGGAGTGAATCAGCCCCAGCATTTT. Residues: CASSLGGVNQPQHF. The V and J genes are TRBV5-6 and TRBJ1-5; D unclear. The V gene lost 0 bases and the J gene lost 4 bases, with 8 bases spanning the gap. Germline assignment: CDR1 SGHDT and CDR2 YYEEEE. CDR3 length: 14 amino acids.

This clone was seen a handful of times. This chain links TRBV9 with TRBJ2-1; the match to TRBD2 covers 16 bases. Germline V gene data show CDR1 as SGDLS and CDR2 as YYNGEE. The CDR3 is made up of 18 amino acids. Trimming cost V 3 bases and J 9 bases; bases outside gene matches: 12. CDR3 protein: CASSAPQGLAGGPGEQFF. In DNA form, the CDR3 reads TGTGCCAGCAGCGCCCCACAGGGACTAGCGGGGGGGCCCGGTGAGCAGTTCTTC.

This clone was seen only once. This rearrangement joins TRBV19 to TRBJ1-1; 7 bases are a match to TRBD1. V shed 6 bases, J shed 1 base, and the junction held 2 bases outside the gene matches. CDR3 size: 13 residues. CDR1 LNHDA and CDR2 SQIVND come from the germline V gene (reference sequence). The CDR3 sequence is CASSNRGNTEAFF. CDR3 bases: TGTGCCAGTAGCAACAGGGGGAACACTGAAGCTTTCTTT.

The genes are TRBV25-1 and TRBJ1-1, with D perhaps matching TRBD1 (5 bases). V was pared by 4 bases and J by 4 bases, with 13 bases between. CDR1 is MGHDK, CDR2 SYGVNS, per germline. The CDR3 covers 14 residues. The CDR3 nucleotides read TGTGCCAGCAGTGTAACAGGCCAGAGCACTGAAGCTTTCTTT. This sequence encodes CASSVTGQSTEAFF.

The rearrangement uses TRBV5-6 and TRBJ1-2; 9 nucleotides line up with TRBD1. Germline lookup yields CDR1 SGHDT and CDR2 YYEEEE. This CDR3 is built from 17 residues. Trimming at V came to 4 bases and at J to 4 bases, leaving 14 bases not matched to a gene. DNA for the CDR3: TGTGCCAGCAGCCGGGGGACAGGGTACGACAAGGGCTATGGCTACACCTTC. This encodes CASSRGTGYDKGYGYTF.

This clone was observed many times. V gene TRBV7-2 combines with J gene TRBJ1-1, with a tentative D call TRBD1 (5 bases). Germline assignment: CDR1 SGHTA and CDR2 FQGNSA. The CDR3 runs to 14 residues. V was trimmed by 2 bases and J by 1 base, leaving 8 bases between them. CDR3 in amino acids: CASSLLGQNTEAFF. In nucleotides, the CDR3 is TGTGCCAGCAGCTTATTGGGGCAGAACACTGAAGCTTTCTTT.

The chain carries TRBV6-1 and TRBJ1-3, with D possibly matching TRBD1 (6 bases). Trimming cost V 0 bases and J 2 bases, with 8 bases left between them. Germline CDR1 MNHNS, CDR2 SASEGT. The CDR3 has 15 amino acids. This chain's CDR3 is CASSEAQGPGNTIYF. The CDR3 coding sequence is TGTGCCAGCAGTGAAGCGCAGGGGCCTGGAAACACCATATATTTT.

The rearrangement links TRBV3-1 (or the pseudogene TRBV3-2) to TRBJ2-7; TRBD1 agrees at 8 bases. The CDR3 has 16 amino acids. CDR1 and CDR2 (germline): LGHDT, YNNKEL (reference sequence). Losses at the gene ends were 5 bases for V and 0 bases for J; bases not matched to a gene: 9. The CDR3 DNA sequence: TGTGCCAGCAGCGCGAGGGGGGACAGGATCTCCTACGAGCAGTACTTC. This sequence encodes CASSARGDRISYEQYF.

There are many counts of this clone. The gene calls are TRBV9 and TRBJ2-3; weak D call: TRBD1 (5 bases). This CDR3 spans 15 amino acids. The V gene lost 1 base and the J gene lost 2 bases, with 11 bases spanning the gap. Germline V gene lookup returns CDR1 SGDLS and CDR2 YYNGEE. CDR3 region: CASSVLQEPTDTQYF. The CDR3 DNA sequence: TGTGCCAGCAGCGTATTACAGGAACCCACAGATACGCAGTATTTT.

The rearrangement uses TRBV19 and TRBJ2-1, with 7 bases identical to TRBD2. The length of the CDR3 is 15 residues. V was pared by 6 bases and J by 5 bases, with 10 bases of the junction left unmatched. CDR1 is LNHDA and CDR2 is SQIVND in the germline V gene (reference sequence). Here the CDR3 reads CASSPPGLTNNEQFF. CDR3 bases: TGTGCCAGTAGCCCACCGGGACTAACGAACAATGAGCAGTTCTTC.

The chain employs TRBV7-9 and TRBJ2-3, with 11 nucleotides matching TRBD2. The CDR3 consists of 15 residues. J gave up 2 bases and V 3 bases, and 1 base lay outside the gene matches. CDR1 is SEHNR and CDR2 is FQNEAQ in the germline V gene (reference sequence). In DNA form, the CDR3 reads TGTGCCAGCAGCTTGGGACTAGCGGACACAGATACGCAGTATTTT. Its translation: CASSLGLADTDTQYF. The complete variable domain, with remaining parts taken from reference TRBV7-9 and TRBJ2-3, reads DTGVSQNPRHKITKRGQNVTFRCDPISEHNRLYWYRQTLGQGPEFLTYFQNEAQLEKSRLLSDRFSAERPKGSFSTLEIQRTEQGDSAMYLCASSLGLADTDTQYFGPGTRLTVL.